Following are 3 T cell receptor beta chains from one sample sequenced in a study of T cell repertoires in cytomegalovirus infection. TCRdb itself ran the reads through MiXCR, one entry per CDR3 protein. This table has 480,000 or so distinct CDR3 sequences, roughly 10% appearing once. The sequenced sample was PBMCs. The receptors come from a human donor in good health (CMV status not recorded). Some clones in this sample may be carry-over from other donors' samples.

This clonotype was counted only a few times. Written as DNA, the CDR3 is TGCAGCGTTGAAGACGGATTGAAGGGAAACACCATATATTTT. This codes for CSVEDGLKGNTIYF. The chain has TRBV29-1 and TRBJ1-3; D ambiguous. Trimming shortened V by 0 bases and J by 4 bases, and 10 bases separated the two germline ends. CDR3 length: 14 amino acids. CDR1 and CDR2 (germline): SQVTM, ANQGSEA.

The rearrangement joins TRBV20-1 to TRBJ1-5; D ambiguous. This CDR3 is 16 amino acids long. The ends were cut back, 3 bases at V and 2 bases at J, with 17 bases in the middle. From germline, CDR1 is DFQATT and CDR2 SNEGSKA (reference sequence). The DNA of the CDR3 is TGCAGTGCTAGCCTGAGGGCGCCGAGTGGCAATCAGCCCCAGCATTTT. It codes for CSASLRAPSGNQPQHF.

The CDR3 here is CASSIRAGLNYGYTF. The CDR3 DNA is TGTGCCAGTAGTATTCGGGCAGGCCTAAACTATGGCTACACCTTC. The chain has TRBV19 and TRBJ1-2; no clear D. This CDR3 has 15 amino acids. CDR1 is LNHDA and CDR2 is SQIVND in the germline V gene (reference sequence). V shed 3 bases and J shed 2 bases, with 13 bases lying between them.